Below, 14 T cell receptor beta chains from the same sample are listed, as sequenced in a study of T cells in Graves' hyperthyroidism and ophthalmopathy. It was RNA transcripts that yielded the amplified TCR beta CDR3 regions. Researchers ran a first-round RT-PCR on the TCR CDR3 using the HTBI primer set. TCRdb re-analysed the multiplex PCR reads in MiXCR, keeping a single row per CDR3 protein. The sample records roughly 250,000 distinct CDR3 sequences, about 15% being singletons. The specimen sequenced was blood. Source of these receptors: a woman aged 40 to 55 with Graves' hyperthyroidism that later progressed to Graves' ophthalmopathy.

This clonotype was recorded at least ten times. The chain couples TRBV19 to TRBJ1-5; tentatively, D is TRBD1 (6 bases). Trimming cost V 7 bases and J 1 base, with 17 bases left between them. Germline lookup yields CDR1 LNHDA and CDR2 SQIVND (reference sequence). The CDR3 sequence is 16 residues long. CDR3 amino acids: CASTPWGAASNQPQHF. As DNA, the CDR3 is TGTGCCAGTACCCCCTGGGGGGCAGCGAGCAATCAGCCCCAGCATTTT. Full variable domain (rest looked up from reference TRBV19 and TRBJ1-5): DGGITQSPKYLFRKEGQNVTLSCEQNLNHDAMYWYRQDPGQGLRLIYYSQIVNDFQKGDIAEGYSVSREKKESFPLTVTSAQKNPTAFYLCASTPWGAASNQPQHFGDGTRLSIL.

The sample holds a few counts of this clonotype. The V and J genes are TRBV7-2 and TRBJ1-1; D perhaps matches TRBD1 (5 bases). The V end lost 0 bases, the J end lost 3 bases, and 17 bases lay between the germline ends. Germline V CDR1 and CDR2: SGHTA, FQGNSA. This CDR3 is 17 amino acids long. The DNA of the CDR3 is TGTGCCAGCAGCTTAGCGCGGTGGGGCTCTAGAGACACTGAAGCTTTCTTT. It is translated as CASSLARWGSRDTEAFF.

This clonotype was observed at least ten times. The V call is TRBV6-1, the J call TRBJ2-1; 8 bases match TRBD2. Trimming took 6 bases from V and 7 from J; bases not matched to a gene: 11. The CDR3 has 15 residues. Per the germline V gene, CDR1 is MNHNS and CDR2 is SASEGT. The CDR3 loop is CASRERTSYKNEQFF. As DNA, the CDR3 is TGTGCCAGCAGAGAACGGACTAGCTACAAGAATGAGCAGTTCTTC.

Only a few counts were recorded for this clonotype. The V call is TRBV5-1, the J call TRBJ1-1; 9 bases line up with TRBD1. The germline V gene has CDR1 SGHRS and CDR2 YFSETQ. The ends lost 0 bases at V and 8 bases at J; junction bases unmatched: 2. The length of the CDR3 is 13 residues. The CDR3 DNA is TGCGCCAGCAGCTTGGATGGGACAGGGGAAGCTTTCTTT. Amino acids: CASSLDGTGEAFF.

The table lists this clonotype with a few counts. The gene calls are TRBV7-9 and TRBJ1-2, with D perhaps matching TRBD1 (6 bases). The CDR3 is 14 amino acids. Trimming pared 1 base from V and 3 bases from J, leaving 9 bases between. Germline lookup yields CDR1 SEHNR and CDR2 FQNEAQ (reference sequence). The DNA of the CDR3 is TGTGCCAGCAGCTTAGGATCAGGGGACTATGGCTACACCTTC. It is translated as CASSLGSGDYGYTF. Drawing the rest from reference TRBV7-9 and TRBJ1-2, the complete variable domain is DTGVSQNPRHKITKRGQNVTFRCDPISEHNRLYWYRQTLGQGPEFLTYFQNEAQLEKSRLLSDRFSAERPKGSFSTLEIQRTEQGDSAMYLCASSLGSGDYGYTFGSGTRLTVV.

With respect to this clonotype: The junction shows a germline mismatch at one end, possibly a read error. The chain joins TRBV6-5 to TRBJ1-1; no clear D. Germline loops: CDR1 MNHEY, CDR2 SVGAGI. The CDR3 length is 15 residues. The CDR3, as DNA: TGTGCCAGCAGTTACCGGGCGGAATTGAACATTGAAGCTTTCTTT. Encoded protein: CASSYRAELNIEAFF.

This clonotype appeared many times. The chain has TRBV10-3 and TRBJ2-5, with D possibly matching TRBD2 (5 bases). CDR1 is ENHRY, CDR2 SYGVKD, per germline. V was shortened by 4 bases and J by 3 bases, with 9 bases between the two germline ends. The CDR3 loop spans 13 amino acids. CDR3 bases: TGTGCCATCAGTGGTTTCGGGGAAGAGACCCAGTACTTC. This translates into CAISGFGEETQYF.

This clonotype appeared many times. The V call is TRBV12-3 or TRBV12-4, the J call TRBJ2-5; a possible D gene is TRBD1 (6 bases). The CDR3 consists of 14 residues. The germline V and J ends were trimmed by 5 bases and 1 base, with 11 bases remaining between them. CDR3 DNA: TGTGCCAGCAGTGATACAGGGAGCCAAGAGACCCAGTACTTC. Its translation: CASSDTGSQETQYF.

This clonotype was picked up many times. The chain carries TRBV5-1 and TRBJ1-2, with TRBD1 as a possible D gene (5 bases). There are 15 residues in the CDR3. V dropped 4 bases and J dropped 7 bases, with 20 bases sitting between them. Germline V gene lookup returns CDR1 SGHRS and CDR2 YFSETQ. The chain's CDR3 is CASSGGTAGRSGYTF. DNA for the CDR3: TGCGCCAGCAGCGGGGGGACCGCCGGACGGAGTGGCTACACCTTC.

The chain employs TRBV2 and TRBJ1-2, with 7 bases identical to TRBD1. The germline V gene has CDR1 SNHLY and CDR2 FYNNEI. The CDR3 runs to 12 residues. The trim removed 5 bases at V and 13 bases at J, leaving 10 bases unmatched. DNA of the CDR3: TGTGCCAGCAGTCCTCACAGGGGAGCCGCCACCTTC. Its protein is CASSPHRGAATF.

The chain joins TRBV7-2 to TRBJ1-6; D unresolved. This CDR3 spans 15 amino acids. The germline V gene has CDR1 SGHTA and CDR2 FQGNSA. The V end was cut by 2 bases, the J end by 5 bases, with 10 bases between. The chain's CDR3 is CASSLSGRDNSPLHF. The CDR3 coding sequence is TGTGCCAGCAGCTTATCAGGCAGAGATAATTCACCCCTCCACTTT.

The CDR3 DNA reads TGCAGTGCTAGGGGACTAGCGGCCACAGATACGCAGTATTTT. Translation gives CSARGLAATDTQYF. This chain links TRBV20-1 with TRBJ2-3; 11 bases match TRBD2. Germline CDR1 reads DFQATT; CDR2 reads SNEGSKA (reference sequence). CDR3 size: 14 residues. V lost 3 bases and J lost 2; bases outside the gene matches: 1.

Many counts were recorded for this clonotype. The chain joins TRBV7-9 to TRBJ2-1; TRBD1 aligns across 7 bases. The V and J ends lost 4 bases and 4 bases, in that order; junction bases with no gene match: 7. The CDR3 runs to 15 residues. The germline CDR1 and CDR2 sequences are SEHNR and FQNEAQ (reference sequence). This CDR3 is CASSSTGTVYNEQFF. The CDR3 nucleotides are TGTGCCAGCAGCTCGACCGGGACAGTATACAATGAGCAGTTCTTC.

This clonotype was counted ten times or more. CDR3 sequence reads: CASSFDPEGQETQYF. The CDR3 region has the DNA TGTGCCAGCAGCTTCGACCCTGAAGGCCAAGAGACCCAGTACTTC. The J gene is TRBJ2-5, the V gene TRBV7-9; no definite D call. The germline V gene has CDR1 SEHNR and CDR2 FQNEAQ (reference sequence). The ends were cut back, 3 bases at V and 1 base at J, with 12 bases in the middle. CDR3 length: 15 residues.